A single sample is the source of the 28 T cell receptor beta chains below, sequenced in a study of response to subunit inactivated influenza vaccine. Via MiXCR, TCRdb re-called the RT-PCR reads, giving one row per CDR3 protein. This table has more than 600,000 distinct CDR3 sequences, around 18% appearing once. Sequencing was performed on PBMCs from blood, taken roughly 5 days after vaccination. The origin of the receptors is a man aged 50-60 years who received an inactivated influenza vaccine.

This chain joins TRBV10-3 and TRBJ2-7, with 11 bases that match TRBD2. The CDR3 is 15 residues long. Germline values: CDR1 ENHRY, CDR2 SYGVKD. V lost 3 bases to trimming and J lost 3 bases; unmatched junction nucleotides: 4. CDR3 DNA sequence: TGTGCCATCAGTGACCCTAGCGGGAGGTTCTACGAGCAGTACTTC. Its protein product is CAISDPSGRFYEQYF.

The chain joins TRBV14 to TRBJ1-1; D uncertain. In germline, CDR1 is SGHDN, CDR2 FVKESK. V was clipped by 1 base and J by 10 bases, with 13 bases between them. The CDR3 contains 13 residues. This chain's CDR3 is CASSQVRGAAAFF. As DNA, the CDR3 is TGTGCCAGCAGCCAAGTCCGGGGTGCGGCAGCTTTCTTT.

This clonotype appeared a few times. V usage is TRBV7-2 and J usage is TRBJ1-5; maybe TRBD1 (5 bases). Trimming cost V 5 bases and J 6 bases, with 20 bases left between them. This CDR3 has 16 residues. The germline CDR1 and CDR2 sequences are SGHTA and FQGNSA. CDR3 in DNA: TGTGCCAGCAGCGACCAGGGCGGGGTCAGGCTTCAGCCCCAGCATTTT. Protein product: CASSDQGGVRLQPQHF.

In its sample, this clonotype was seen a few times. The chain is built from TRBV7-8 and TRBJ2-1, with no clear D. Germline V gene sequence: CDR1 SGHVS, CDR2 FQNEAQ. The V and J ends lost 4 bases and 7 bases respectively, with 17 bases between them. The CDR3 sequence is 15 residues long. CDR3: CASSSRPYGFNEQFF. CDR3 DNA sequence: TGTGCCAGCAGCTCTAGACCCTACGGATTTAATGAGCAGTTCTTC.

The J gene is TRBJ1-1, the V gene TRBV4-1; D is unresolved. With 1 base removed from V and 4 bases from J, the gap between germline ends came to 16 bases. Germline CDR1 MGHRA, CDR2 YSYEKL. CDR3 length equals 16 residues. DNA of the CDR3: TGCGCCAGCAGCCAAGTTGCAACAACTCGGACCACTGAAGCTTTCTTT. It yields the protein CASSQVATTRTTEAFF.

The chain combines TRBV6-2 or TRBV6-3 with TRBJ2-7; D gene uncertain. Trimming took off 1 base at V and 6 bases at J, with 4 bases between the two ends. This CDR3 contains 11 residues. Germline assignment: CDR1 MNHEY and CDR2 SVGEGT. The DNA for the CDR3 is TGTGCCAGCAGTTACTGGACCGAGCAGTACTTC. Its protein is CASSYWTEQYF.

The chain couples TRBV20-1 to TRBJ1-4; tentative D call: TRBD1 (5 bases). Trimming left V 2 bases short and J 0 bases short, with 10 bases between. The germline CDR1 and CDR2 sequences are DFQATT and SNEGSKA (reference sequence). The CDR3 spans 15 residues. DNA for the CDR3: TGCAGTGCTAGATTTGGGACTTCAACTAATGAAAAACTGTTTTTT. Protein sequence: CSARFGTSTNEKLFF.

The chain combines TRBV12-3 or TRBV12-4 with TRBJ2-1; TRBD2 matches 7 bases. The ends lost 3 bases at V and 3 bases at J; junction bases unmatched: 5. The CDR3 loop spans 15 amino acids. The chain's CDR3 is CASSFAGVIYNEQFF. CDR3 DNA sequence: TGTGCCAGCAGTTTTGCGGGGGTTATCTACAATGAGCAGTTCTTC.

A few counts support this clonotype. This chain uses TRBV7-9 with TRBJ2-4; tentative D call: TRBD1 (6 bases). Germline V gives CDR1 SEHNR, CDR2 FQNEAQ (reference sequence). This CDR3 contains 17 residues. V lost 4 bases and J 0 bases, leaving 16 bases between the germline ends. The CDR3 sequence is CASSSSDSGLAKNIQYF. CDR3 sequence (DNA): TGTGCCAGCAGCTCTTCGGACAGCGGCCTAGCCAAAAACATTCAGTACTTC.

This clonotype has more than one count but fewer than ten. The chain is built from TRBV4-3 and TRBJ1-1; D is uncertain. CDR1 is LGHNA, CDR2 YSLEER, per germline. Trimming removed 1 base from V and 0 bases from J, with 9 bases in between. This CDR3 has 15 residues. The CDR3 DNA reads TGCGCCAGCAGCCAAGGGGCGTCGGTGAACACTGAAGCTTTCTTT. Amino acids: CASSQGASVNTEAFF.

The gene calls are TRBV4-2 and TRBJ1-2; D possibly corresponds to TRBD1 (5 bases). V shed 2 bases and J shed 3 bases, with 13 bases lying between them. Germline lookup yields CDR1 LGHNA and CDR2 YNFKEQ. This CDR3 spans 15 amino acids. CDR3 bases: TGTGCCAGCAGCCAAAATCAGGGACCCTACTATGGCTACACCTTC. Translating gives CASSQNQGPYYGYTF.

This clonotype has only a few counts. The chain couples TRBV7-9 to TRBJ2-7; TRBD1 aligns across 7 bases. The junction had 13 bases not matched to a gene; V was cut back by 4 bases and J by 7 bases. This CDR3 comprises 15 residues. Looked up from germline, CDR1 is SEHNR and CDR2 is FQNEAQ (reference sequence). CDR3 residues: CASSSWRGGAREQYF. CDR3 DNA sequence: TGTGCCAGCAGCTCGTGGCGAGGGGGCGCGAGGGAGCAGTACTTC.

The chain carries TRBV12-3 or TRBV12-4 and TRBJ1-1; D gene unclear. Trimming cost V 3 bases and J 0 bases, with 11 bases left between them. There are 15 residues in the CDR3. The CDR3 sequence: CASSFHGQVNTEAFF. The CDR3 DNA follows: TGTGCCAGCAGTTTCCATGGGCAGGTGAACACTGAAGCTTTCTTT.

The CDR3 coding sequence is TGTGCCAGCAGCCGCCTCGGGGCGGGGGGTTACAATGAGCAGTTCTTC. It codes for CASSRLGAGGYNEQFF. The V and J genes are TRBV7-9 and TRBJ2-1; 8 bases match TRBD2. The CDR3 covers 16 residues. Germline V CDR1 and CDR2: SEHNR, FQNEAQ (reference sequence). The V segment lost 5 bases and the J segment 4 bases; nucleotides outside the gene matches: 10.

The chain is built from TRBV3-1 and TRBJ1-2; 8 positions agree with TRBD1. There are 15 residues in the CDR3. Germline CDR1 is LGHDT and CDR2 is YNNKEL (reference sequence). V trimming: 1 base; J trimming: 6 bases; junction bases outside the gene matches: 7. CDR3 in DNA: TGTGCCAGCAGCCAAGGGGCAGGGGGCAGCCATGGCTACACCTTC. Translation gives CASSQGAGGSHGYTF.

This clonotype was counted many times. CDR3 in amino acids: CAISAREQPQHF. The CDR3 DNA follows: TGTGCCATCAGTGCCAGGGAACAGCCCCAGCATTTT. This chain connects TRBV10-3 to TRBJ1-5; weak D call: TRBD1 (5 bases). From germline, CDR1 is ENHRY and CDR2 SYGVKD. This CDR3 has 12 residues. V lost 4 bases, J lost 7 bases, and 8 bases lay in between.

DNA for the CDR3: TGTGCCAGCAGTTACGCGCTGGGCGGAGACACAGATACGCAGTATTTT. Amino acids: CASSYALGGDTDTQYF. The chain joins TRBV6-5 to TRBJ2-3; no reliable D call. Germline V lookup: CDR1 MNHEY, CDR2 SVGAGI. The CDR3 extends over 16 amino acids. The germline V and J ends were trimmed by 2 bases and 2 bases, with 14 bases remaining between them.

This clonotype occurred a few times. CDR3 residues: CASSVAIQRTDTQYF. The CDR3 region has the DNA TGTGCCAGCAGCGTAGCTATACAGCGCACAGATACGCAGTATTTT. The chain links TRBV9 to TRBJ2-3; no clear D gene. The ends were cut back, 0 bases at V and 1 base at J, with 9 bases in the middle. Germline V gives CDR1 SGDLS, CDR2 YYNGEE. There are 15 residues in the CDR3.

This clonotype was counted only a few times. The rearrangement links TRBV2 to TRBJ1-5, with a tentative D call TRBD1 (5 bases). V lost 10 bases and J lost 6, with 19 bases in between. The germline V gene encodes CDR1 SNHLY and CDR2 FYNNEI. The CDR3 is made up of 14 amino acids. CDR3 in amino acids: CATSPDRYPQPQHF. The CDR3 DNA sequence: TGTGCCACGTCGCCCGACAGATACCCTCAGCCCCAGCATTTT.

This clonotype was counted a few times. The J gene is TRBJ2-1, the V gene TRBV6-1, with TRBD2 identical over 10 bases. The germline gives CDR1 MNHNS, CDR2 SASEGT. V was clipped by 6 bases and J by 7 bases; unmatched bases: 12. This CDR3 contains 16 residues. CDR3 region: CASRPEREGRGNEQFF. The CDR3 DNA is TGTGCCAGCAGACCTGAGCGGGAGGGCCGGGGGAATGAGCAGTTCTTC.

The rearrangement links TRBV10-3 to TRBJ2-3; 13 bases map to TRBD2. The CDR3 consists of 18 residues. V dropped 5 bases and J dropped 4; count of bases not matched to a gene: 12. Germline CDR1 is ENHRY and CDR2 is SYGVKD. CDR3 loop: CAISFTSGGAFRADTQYF. The CDR3 nucleotides are TGTGCCATCAGTTTTACTAGCGGGGGGGCCTTCAGGGCAGATACGCAGTATTTT.

The table lists this clonotype with a few counts. A junction end diverges from the germline sequence, so it may reflect a read error. V usage is TRBV7-7 and J usage is TRBJ2-3; D unclear. There are 14 residues in the CDR3. Germline V gene sequence: CDR1 SSHAT, CDR2 FNYEAQ (reference sequence). The CDR3 DNA reads TGTGCTAGCAGCTTAGGAAGGACCGGGGATACGCAGTATTTT. Protein sequence: CASSLGRTGDTQYF.

The chain employs TRBV7-9 and TRBJ2-7; possible D gene TRBD2, 6 bases. CDR1 and CDR2 (germline): SEHNR, FQNEAQ (reference sequence). Trimming left V 2 bases short and J 4 bases short, with 9 bases between. The CDR3 covers 13 residues. This chain's CDR3 is CASSLLASYEQYF. The CDR3 coding sequence is TGTGCCAGCAGCTTACTAGCGAGTTACGAGCAGTACTTC.

The chain links TRBV4-3 to TRBJ1-4; D is ambiguous. V was trimmed by 3 bases and J by 8 bases, leaving 19 bases between them. CDR3 length: 16 residues. Per germline, CDR1 LGHNA and CDR2 YSLEER. In DNA, the CDR3 is TGCGCCAGCAGCCAGGGGTATAAAGGTCTGGGCGAAAAACTGTTTTTT. This gives the protein CASSQGYKGLGEKLFF.

The chain uses TRBV15 and TRBJ2-5, with 7 bases matching TRBD2. Germline CDR1 reads LNHNV; CDR2 reads YYDKDF (reference sequence). After removal of 0 bases from V and 1 base from J, the junction contained 8 bases not matched to a gene. CDR3 length equals 17 residues. This CDR3 reads CATSRDWLAGAQETQYF. CDR3 DNA: TGTGCCACCAGCAGAGATTGGTTGGCGGGAGCCCAAGAGACCCAGTACTTC.

This clonotype appeared a single time. The chain links TRBV5-6 to TRBJ2-6; 11 nucleotides agree with TRBD2. The CDR3 contains 17 residues. V lost 5 bases to trimming and J lost 0 bases; unmatched junction nucleotides: 4. The germline V gene encodes CDR1 SGHDT and CDR2 YYEEEE. The CDR3 DNA sequence: TGTGCCAGCAGTGAGACTAGCGGGGACTCTGGGGCCAACGTCCTGACTTTC. It encodes CASSETSGDSGANVLTF.

This clonotype has only a few counts. V and J are TRBV7-2 and TRBJ1-1; the D gene is possibly TRBD1 (5 bases). This CDR3 has 16 amino acids. Germline V gene lookup returns CDR1 SGHTA and CDR2 FQGNSA. V was cut by 5 bases and J by 0 bases, with 16 bases left in between. DNA of the CDR3: TGTGCCAGCAGCCCCCGGGCAGGGCTCGTGAACACTGAAGCTTTCTTT. It yields the protein CASSPRAGLVNTEAFF.

This clonotype was counted at least ten times. The chain joins TRBV6-2 or TRBV6-3 to TRBJ2-7; TRBD1 matches 8 bases. V lost 3 bases and J lost 3; bases outside the gene matches: 7. The germline V gene encodes CDR1 MNHEY and CDR2 SVGEGT. This CDR3 has 15 residues. The DNA of the CDR3 is TGTGCCAGCAGTTATCGGACAGGGAAGGACTACGAGCAGTACTTC. It is translated as CASSYRTGKDYEQYF.